A single sample gave rise to the 17 T cell receptor beta chains below, sequenced in a study of technical replicates of blood from a few donors. Clones were sequenced by immunoSEQ multiplex PCR, and TCRdb holds only the in-frame ones, with some missing. The profile shows tens of thousands of clones, roughly 96% of them singletons. Sequences were obtained from T cells isolated from PBMCs. The source of these receptors is a human donor in good health.

The gene calls are TRBV7-9 and TRBJ2-5; weak D call: TRBD2 (6 bases). Germline CDR1 reads SEHNR; CDR2 reads FQNEAQ (reference sequence). There are 15 residues in the CDR3. V lost 0 bases, J lost 4 bases, and 12 bases lay in between. The DNA for the CDR3 is TGTGCCAGCAGCTTAGCCGGGCGGGATAGAGAGACCCAGTACTTC. This translates into CASSLAGRDRETQYF. The variable domain in full, completed from reference TRBV7-9 and TRBJ2-5, reads DTGVSQNPRHKITKRGQNVTFRCDPISEHNRLYWYRQTLGQGPEFLTYFQNEAQLEKSRLLSDRFSAERPKGSFSTLEIQRTEQGDSAMYLCASSLAGRDRETQYFGPGTRLLVL.

V is TRBV10-3 and J is TRBJ2-7; D gene ambiguous. Trimming pared 6 bases from V and 5 bases from J, leaving 14 bases between. The CDR3 runs 13 residues. From germline, CDR1 is ENHRY and CDR2 SYGVKD. In DNA, the CDR3 is TGTGCCATCAGCAGAGGAGACTGGGACGAGCAGTACTTC. Its translation is CAISRGDWDEQYF.

The rearrangement joins TRBV6-1 to TRBJ2-3, with 10 bases fitting TRBD2. V lost 3 bases to trimming and J lost 2 bases; unmatched junction nucleotides: 8. Germline assignment: CDR1 MNHNS and CDR2 SASEGT. This CDR3 contains 17 residues. The CDR3 spells CASSEEPSGGTTDTQYF. The CDR3 region has the DNA TGTGCCAGCAGTGAGGAACCTAGCGGGGGAACCACAGATACGCAGTATTTT.

The V and J genes are TRBV7-2 and TRBJ2-7; perhaps TRBD1 as D (6 bases). Trimming cost V 1 base and J 12 bases, with 16 bases left between them. The CDR3 consists of 13 residues. Germline V gene sequence: CDR1 SGHTA, CDR2 FQGNSA. The CDR3, as DNA: TGTGCCAGCAGCTTAGAGTGGGGCCAGGGGCTGTACTTC. Protein: CASSLEWGQGLYF. The full variable domain, its missing parts supplied by reference TRBV7-2 and TRBJ2-7, is GAGVSQSPSNKVTEKGKDVELRCDPISGHTALYWYRQSLGQGLEFLIYFQGNSAPDKSGLPSDRFSAERTGGSVSTLTIQRTQQEDSAVYLCASSLEWGQGLYFGPGTRLTVT.

The chain links TRBV6-5 to TRBJ1-2, with D tentatively TRBD1 (5 bases). Deletions cut 6 bases from V and 1 base from J, with 9 bases between. The CDR3 runs to 13 residues. Germline CDR1 reads MNHEY; CDR2 reads SVGAGI. The CDR3: CASRMTDNYGYTF. The CDR3 region has the DNA TGTGCCAGCAGGATGACAGATAACTATGGCTACACCTTC.

The gene calls are TRBV6-1 and TRBJ2-7, with D perhaps matching TRBD2 (5 bases). The CDR3 totals 15 residues. V gave up 2 bases and J gave up 5 bases, with 16 bases separating them. CDR1 and CDR2 (germline): MNHNS, SASEGT. The CDR3: CASSELERPRNEQYF. The CDR3 nucleotides are TGTGCCAGCAGTGAATTAGAGCGGCCTCGAAACGAGCAGTACTTC.

The J gene is TRBJ2-7, the V gene TRBV5-5; TRBD1 agrees at 7 bases. Germline-derived CDR1 and CDR2 are SGHKS and YYEKEE (reference sequence). There are 15 residues in the CDR3. V lost 0 bases, J lost 4 bases, and 7 bases stayed unmatched. This CDR3 reads CASSLVGTAFYEQYF. The CDR3 DNA reads as TGTGCCAGCAGCTTGGTCGGGACAGCATTTTACGAGCAGTACTTC.

The chain combines TRBV7-9 with TRBJ2-4; no clear D. Germline-derived CDR1 and CDR2 are SEHNR and FQNEAQ (reference sequence). V lost 4 bases and J 3 bases, leaving 4 bases between the germline ends. This CDR3 contains 12 residues. CDR3 sequence (DNA): TGTGCCAGCAGCTCTAGCAAAAACATTCAGTACTTC. Translated: CASSSSKNIQYF.

The chain employs TRBV5-4 and TRBJ2-7, with unresolved D. The CDR3 is 13 amino acids. Germline CDR1 reads SGHNT; CDR2 reads YYREEE (reference sequence). The ends were cut back, 3 bases at V and 0 bases at J, with 7 bases in the middle. In nucleotides, the CDR3 is TGTGCCAGCAGCTCTAGTTTCTCCTACGAGCAGTACTTC. Its protein is CASSSSFSYEQYF.

The chain combines TRBV4-1 with TRBJ2-7; 8 bases are shared with TRBD1. Germline CDR1 and CDR2: MGHRA and YSYEKL. The CDR3 length is 15 residues. V lost 2 bases, J lost 1 base, and 4 bases stayed unmatched. The CDR3, as DNA: TGCGCCAGCAGCCAACCAGACAGGGGTTCCTACGAGCAGTACTTC. It is translated as CASSQPDRGSYEQYF.

V is TRBV2 and J is TRBJ2-2, with D perhaps TRBD1 (5 bases). The CDR3 is 14 residues long. Trimming took 6 bases from V and 6 from J, leaving 14 bases between them. Germline-derived CDR1 and CDR2 are SNHLY and FYNNEI. The DNA for the CDR3 is TGTGCCAGCAGAAGGGGCTTGGACCCCGGGGAGCTGTTTTTT. Its protein product is CASRRGLDPGELFF.

V is TRBV5-1 and J is TRBJ1-1; D may be TRBD1 (5 bases). CDR1 is SGHRS and CDR2 is YFSETQ in the germline V gene. With 5 bases removed from V and 0 bases from J, the gap between germline ends came to 14 bases. The CDR3 covers 15 residues. Here the CDR3 DNA reads TGCGCCAGCAGTCGACGGGGGGAGCTGAACACTGAAGCTTTCTTT. It encodes CASSRRGELNTEAFF.

This chain links TRBV4-2 with TRBJ1-1; 9 bases line up with TRBD1. CDR1 LGHNA and CDR2 YNFKEQ come from the germline V gene. With 3 bases clipped from V and 1 base from J, the junction kept 15 bases outside the gene matches. The CDR3 consists of 19 residues. The CDR3 protein is CASSHLRDRDHIKNTEAFF. Here the CDR3 DNA reads TGTGCCAGCAGCCACCTCCGGGACAGGGACCATATAAAGAACACTGAAGCTTTCTTT.

The genes are TRBV7-9 and TRBJ2-7; D may be TRBD1 (5 bases). The CDR3 totals 16 residues. Germline V gene sequence: CDR1 SEHNR, CDR2 FQNEAQ (reference sequence). The V and J ends lost 1 base and 0 bases respectively, with 13 bases between them. The DNA for the CDR3 is TGTGCCAGCAGCTTAGTCGGCAGGGTTAGCTCCTACGAGCAGTACTTC. Its protein is CASSLVGRVSSYEQYF.

The V gene is TRBV7-2, the J gene TRBJ1-2; 10 bases are shared with TRBD1. Germline CDR1 SGHTA, CDR2 FQGNSA. This CDR3 is built from 13 residues. The junction had 8 bases not matched to a gene; V was cut back by 8 bases and J by 8 bases. CDR3 in DNA: TGTGCCAGCTCGGGACAGGGGTTTTTCGGCTACACCTTC. This codes for CASSGQGFFGYTF.

CDR3 protein: CASSTWTEGTGGYTF. The CDR3 DNA reads as TGTGCCAGCAGTACCTGGACAGAGGGAACCGGAGGCTACACCTTC. The V and J genes are TRBV27 and TRBJ1-2; D may be TRBD1 (6 bases). This CDR3 has 15 amino acids. V lost 5 bases to trimming and J lost 8 bases, with 21 bases between them. Germline V gene sequence: CDR1 MNHEY, CDR2 SMNVEV (reference sequence).

V is TRBV9 and J is TRBJ2-2, with TRBD1 as a possible D gene (5 bases). Trimming left V 4 bases short and J 0 bases short, with 10 bases between. CDR3 length equals 15 residues. The germline V gene has CDR1 SGDLS and CDR2 YYNGEE. The CDR3 DNA is TGTGCCAGCAGCACAAGGGGATCGAACACCGGGGAGCTGTTTTTT. Translating gives CASSTRGSNTGELFF.